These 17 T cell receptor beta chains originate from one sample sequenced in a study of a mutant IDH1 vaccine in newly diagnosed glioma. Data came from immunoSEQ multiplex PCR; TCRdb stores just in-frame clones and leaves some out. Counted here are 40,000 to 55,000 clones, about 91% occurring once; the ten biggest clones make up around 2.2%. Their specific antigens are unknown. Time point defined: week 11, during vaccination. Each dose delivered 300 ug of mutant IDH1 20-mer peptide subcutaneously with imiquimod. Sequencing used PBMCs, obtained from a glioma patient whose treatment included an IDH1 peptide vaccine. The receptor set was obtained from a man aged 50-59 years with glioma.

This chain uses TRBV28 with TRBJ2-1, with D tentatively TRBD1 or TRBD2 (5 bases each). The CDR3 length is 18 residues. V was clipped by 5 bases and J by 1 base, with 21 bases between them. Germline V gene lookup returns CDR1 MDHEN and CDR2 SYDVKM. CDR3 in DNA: TGTGCCAGCAGTGTAAACCCCATAGGTTGGGGGTCCTACAATGAGCAGTTCTTC. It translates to CASSVNPIGWGSYNEQFF. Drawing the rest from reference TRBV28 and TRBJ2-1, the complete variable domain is DVKVTQSSRYLVKRTGEKVFLECVQDMDHENMFWYRQDPGLGLRLIYFSYDVKMKEKGDIPEGYSVSREKKERFSLILESASTNQTSMYLCASSVNPIGWGSYNEQFFGPGTRLTVL.

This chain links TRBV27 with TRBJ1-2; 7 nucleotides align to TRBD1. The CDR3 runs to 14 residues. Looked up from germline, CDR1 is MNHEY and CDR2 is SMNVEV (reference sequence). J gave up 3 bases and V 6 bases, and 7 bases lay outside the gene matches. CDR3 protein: CASSRQGRDYGYTF. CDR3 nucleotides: TGTGCCAGCAGCAGACAGGGCCGGGACTATGGCTACACCTTC.

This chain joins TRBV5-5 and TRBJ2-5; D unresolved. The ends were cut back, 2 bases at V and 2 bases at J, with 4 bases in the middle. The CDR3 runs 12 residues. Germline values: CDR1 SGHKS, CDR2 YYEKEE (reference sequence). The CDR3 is CASSFWQETQYF. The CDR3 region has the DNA TGTGCCAGCAGCTTCTGGCAAGAGACCCAGTACTTC. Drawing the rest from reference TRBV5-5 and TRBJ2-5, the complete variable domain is DAGVTQSPTHLIKTRGQQVTLRCSPISGHKSVSWYQQVLGQGPQFIFQYYEKEERGRGNFPDRFSARQFPNYSSELNVNALLLGDSALYLCASSFWQETQYFGPGTRLLVL.

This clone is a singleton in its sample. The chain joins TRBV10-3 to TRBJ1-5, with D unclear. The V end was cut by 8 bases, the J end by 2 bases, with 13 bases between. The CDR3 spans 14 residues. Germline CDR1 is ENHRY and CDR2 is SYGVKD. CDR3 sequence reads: CAIGAFSRNQPQHF. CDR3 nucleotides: TGTGCCATCGGTGCGTTTTCCCGCAATCAGCCCCAGCATTTT.

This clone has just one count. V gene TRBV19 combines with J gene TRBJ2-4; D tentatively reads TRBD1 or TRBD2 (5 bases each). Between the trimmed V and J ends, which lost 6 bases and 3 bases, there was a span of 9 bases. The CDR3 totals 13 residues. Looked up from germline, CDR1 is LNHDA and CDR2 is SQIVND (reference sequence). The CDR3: CASRTADKNIQYF. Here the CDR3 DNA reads TGTGCCAGTAGGACAGCGGACAAAAACATTCAGTACTTC.

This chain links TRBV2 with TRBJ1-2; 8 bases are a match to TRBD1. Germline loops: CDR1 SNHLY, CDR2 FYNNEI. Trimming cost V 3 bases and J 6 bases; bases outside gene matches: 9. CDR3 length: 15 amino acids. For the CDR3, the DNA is TGTGCCAGCAGTGAGGACAGGGTTCGTTGGAATGGCTACACCTTC. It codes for CASSEDRVRWNGYTF.

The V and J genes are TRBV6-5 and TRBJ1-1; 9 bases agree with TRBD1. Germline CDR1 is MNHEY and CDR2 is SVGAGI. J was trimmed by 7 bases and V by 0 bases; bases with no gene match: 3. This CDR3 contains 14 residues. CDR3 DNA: TGTGCCAGCAGTTACTCCGGGACAGGGAATGAAGCTTTCTTT. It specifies CASSYSGTGNEAFF.

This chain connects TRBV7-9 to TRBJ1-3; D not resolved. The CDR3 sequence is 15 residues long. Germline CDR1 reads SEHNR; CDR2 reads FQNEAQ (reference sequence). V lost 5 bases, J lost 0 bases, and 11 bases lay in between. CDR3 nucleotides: TGTGCCAGCAGCCGAGACGGTCCCTCTGGAAACACCATATATTTT. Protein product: CASSRDGPSGNTIYF.

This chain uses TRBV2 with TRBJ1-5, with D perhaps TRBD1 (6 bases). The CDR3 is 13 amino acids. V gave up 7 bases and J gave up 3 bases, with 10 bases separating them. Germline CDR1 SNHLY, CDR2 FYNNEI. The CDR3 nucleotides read TGTGCCAGCAAGACAGGTCCCAATCAGCCCCAGCATTTT. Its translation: CASKTGPNQPQHF.

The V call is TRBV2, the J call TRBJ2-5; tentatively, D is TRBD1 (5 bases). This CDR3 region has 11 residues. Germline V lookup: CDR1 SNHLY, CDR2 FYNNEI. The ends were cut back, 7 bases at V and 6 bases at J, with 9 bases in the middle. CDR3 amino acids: CASMGRKTQYF. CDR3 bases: TGTGCCAGCATGGGGCGTAAGACCCAGTACTTC.

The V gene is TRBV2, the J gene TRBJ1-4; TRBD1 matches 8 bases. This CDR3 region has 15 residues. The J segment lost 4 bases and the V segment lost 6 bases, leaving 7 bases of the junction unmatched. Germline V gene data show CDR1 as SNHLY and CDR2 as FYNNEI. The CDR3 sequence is CASRDRGRDNEKLFF. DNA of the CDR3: TGTGCCAGCAGAGACAGGGGTCGGGATAATGAAAAACTGTTTTTT.

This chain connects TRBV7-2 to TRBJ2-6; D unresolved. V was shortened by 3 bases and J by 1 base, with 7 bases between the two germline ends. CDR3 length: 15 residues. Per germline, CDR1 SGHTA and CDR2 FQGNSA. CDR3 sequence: CASSFGGSGANVLTF. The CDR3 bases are TGTGCCAGCAGCTTCGGTGGTTCTGGGGCCAACGTCCTGACTTTC.

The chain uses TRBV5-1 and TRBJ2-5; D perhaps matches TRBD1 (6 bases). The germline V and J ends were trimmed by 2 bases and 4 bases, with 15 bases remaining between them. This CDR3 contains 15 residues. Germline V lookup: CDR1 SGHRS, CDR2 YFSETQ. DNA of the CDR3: TGCGCCAGCAGCTTCCGGTGGGGCAGGGGAGAGACCCAGTACTTC. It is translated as CASSFRWGRGETQYF.

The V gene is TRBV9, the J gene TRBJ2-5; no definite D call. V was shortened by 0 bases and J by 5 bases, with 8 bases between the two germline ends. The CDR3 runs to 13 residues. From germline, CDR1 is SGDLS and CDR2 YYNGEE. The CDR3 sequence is CASSVGIMETQYF. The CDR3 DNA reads TGTGCCAGCAGCGTAGGAATCATGGAGACCCAGTACTTC.

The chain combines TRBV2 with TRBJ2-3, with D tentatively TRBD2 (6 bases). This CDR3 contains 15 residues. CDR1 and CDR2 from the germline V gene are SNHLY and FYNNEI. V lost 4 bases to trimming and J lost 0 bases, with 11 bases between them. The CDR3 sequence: CASSARLASTDTQYF. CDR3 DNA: TGTGCCAGCAGTGCCCGGCTAGCGAGCACAGATACGCAGTATTTT.

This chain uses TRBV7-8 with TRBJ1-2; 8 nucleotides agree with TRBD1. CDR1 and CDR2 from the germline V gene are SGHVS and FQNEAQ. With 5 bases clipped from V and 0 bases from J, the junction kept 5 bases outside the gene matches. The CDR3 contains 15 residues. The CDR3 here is CASSHSGQANYGYTF. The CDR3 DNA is TGTGCCAGCAGCCATTCGGGACAGGCTAACTATGGCTACACCTTC. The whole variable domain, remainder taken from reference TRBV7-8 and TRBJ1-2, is GAGVSQSPRYKVAKRGQDVALRCDPISGHVSLFWYQQALGQGPEFLTYFQNEAQLDKSGLPSDRFFAERPEGSVSTLKIQRTQQEDSAVYLCASSHSGQANYGYTFGSGTRLTVV.

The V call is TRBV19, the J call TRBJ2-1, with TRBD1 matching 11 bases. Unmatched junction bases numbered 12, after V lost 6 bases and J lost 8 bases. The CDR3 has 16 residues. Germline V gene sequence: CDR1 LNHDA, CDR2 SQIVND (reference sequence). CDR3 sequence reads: CASSLTGTGGIDEQFF. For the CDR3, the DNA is TGTGCCAGTAGCCTTACCGGGACAGGGGGTATAGATGAGCAGTTCTTC.